The text below deals with one T cell receptor beta chain. Its antigen is not identified. These data originate in a study of CD8 T cells in Susac syndrome. Study conclusions and caveats: The study's TCR sequencing and HLA analysis covered a relatively small number of individuals, and the study acknowledged this.

Random hexamers were used to reverse transcribe an amount of roughly 0.45 to 1 ug RNA. TCR beta CDR3 was amplified by immunoSEQ covering 54 Vbeta and 13 Jbeta. TCRdb re-derived calls from the immunoSEQ multiplex PCR reads in MiXCR, one entry per CDR3 protein. The sample carries some 220,000 distinct CDR3 sequences, 95% recorded once. The T cells that were sequenced for TCR beta were CD8+ and CD4+ cells from blood. The ends lost 3 bases at V and 8 bases at J; junction bases unmatched: 9. This CDR3 comprises 14 residues. Looked up from germline, CDR1 is KGHSH and CDR2 is LQKENI. This receptor was taken from a human donor with multiple sclerosis. V gene TRBV18 combines with J gene TRBJ1-2; 7 positions match TRBD1. The source material was CD4+ T cells from PBMCs. For the CDR3, the DNA is TGTGCCAGCTCACCTGAACTGACAGGGAGCGGCTACACCTTC. Its protein is CASSPELTGSGYTF. The full variable domain, rest sourced from reference TRBV18 and TRBJ1-2, is NAGVMQNPRHLVRRRGQEARLRCSPMKGHSHVYWYRQLPEEGLKFMVYLQKENIIDESGMPKERFSAEFPKEGPSILRIQQVVRGDSAAYFCASSPELTGSGYTFGSGTRLTVV.